This T cell receptor beta chain came from a study of shared clonotypes between healthy human individuals. Only in-frame clones appear in the TCRdb table, and some are missing; sequencing was by immunoSEQ multiplex PCR. The data show millions of clones, approximately 94% seen once. As concerns this clone: What it recognizes is unknown. Other DNA sequences in the sample encode the same CDR3.

Study-wide results and caveats: What limited the represented genetic and exposure-history diversity was the small number of donors. Several donors showed sharing of about 4.6% of naive CD4 clonotypes. As a rule, naive subsets had a larger estimated richness than memory subsets.

Sequenced material: naive CD4+ T cells sorted from blood. As to subset: CD45RA+ positively selected. This receptor was taken from a man younger than 35 in good health.

The CDR3 bases are TGCGCCAGCAGCTTGGGTTCTAGCACAGATACGCAGTATTTT. Translating gives CASSLGSSTDTQYF. The gene calls are TRBV5-1 and TRBJ2-3; unclear D gene. V lost 0 bases to trimming and J lost 0 bases, with 5 bases between them. Per the germline V gene, CDR1 is SGHRS and CDR2 is YFSETQ. This CDR3 region has 14 residues.